This is a list of T cell receptor beta chains from one sample in a study of blood T cells in healthy people across ages. A single record per CDR3 protein comes from TCRdb applying MiXCR to the 5' RACE reads. The repertoire has about 1.1 million distinct CDR3 sequences, under 40% of them found once; the top ten carry roughly 14%. The source material was blood. The receptors derive from a man younger than 35 in good health. Each CDR3 is given with its conserved first and last residue. A D gene is named only where the DNA matches it firmly. Clone size is shown for a subset of rows, as once, few, many or a class of expanded clone.

abundance	d_gene	v_gene	len	j_gene	CDR3aa	CDR3nt
NA	TRBD1	TRBV20-1	15	TRBJ2-7	CSARDAGQGIYEQYF	TGCAGTGCTAGAGACGCGGGACAGGGTATATACGAGCAGTACTTC
NA	TRBD2	TRBV3-1	14	TRBJ2-5	CASSLLARQETQYF	TGTGCCAGCAGCCTACTAGCGCGTCAAGAGACCCAGTACTTC
NA	NA	TRBV20-1	15	TRBJ2-1	CSASGLASFNNEQFF	TGCAGTGCTAGTGGGCTAGCGAGTTTCAACAATGAGCAGTTCTTC
once	TRBD1	TRBV6-2/TRBV6-3	17	TRBJ2-2	CASSYPDRGHRTGELFF	TGTGCCAGCAGTTACCCGGACAGGGGGCATAGGACCGGGGAGCTGTTTTTT
NA	NA	TRBV29-1	15	TRBJ2-5	CSVSGGLGFSETQYF	TGCAGCGTATCGGGGGGCCTCGGCTTCTCAGAGACCCAGTACTTC
NA	TRBD2	TRBV27	15	TRBJ2-2	CASTLGGARTGELFF	TGTGCCAGCACCCTCGGGGGGGCGCGGACCGGGGAGCTGTTTTTT
NA	TRBD1	TRBV6-6	13	TRBJ1-2	CATRDSSNYGYTF	TGTGCCACCCGGGACAGCTCAAACTATGGCTACACCTTC
few	TRBD2	TRBV29-1	13	TRBJ2-5	CSGAGLVQETQYF	TGCAGCGGAGCGGGGCTAGTCCAAGAGACCCAGTACTTC
few	NA	TRBV7-2	13	TRBJ2-3	CATAKGPTDTQYF	TGTGCCACCGCGAAAGGACCGACAGATACGCAGTATTTT
few	NA	TRBV7-2	14	TRBJ2-4	CASSLYGGKNIQYF	TGTGCCAGCAGCTTATATGGGGGCAAAAACATTCAGTACTTC
few	NA	TRBV12-3/TRBV12-4	17	TRBJ2-3	CASSFSTPRAITDTQYF	TGTGCCAGCAGTTTCTCCACCCCTAGAGCTATCACAGATACGCAGTATTTT
many	TRBD1	TRBV25-1	18	TRBJ1-2	CASSEYVAGGTANYGYTF	TGTGCCAGCAGTGAATATGTGGCAGGGGGCACAGCTAACTATGGCTACACCTTC
NA	NA	TRBV29-1	14	TRBJ2-3	CSASGGGVADTQYF	TGCAGCGCCTCAGGGGGGGGCGTCGCAGATACGCAGTATTTT
few	NA	TRBV5-6	12	TRBJ2-7	CASSLPNNEQYF	TGTGCCAGCAGCTTGCCCAACAATGAGCAGTACTTC
few	TRBD2	TRBV20-1	17	TRBJ2-1	CSAATSGGASSYNEQFF	TGCAGTGCAGCGACTAGCGGGGGGGCGAGCTCCTACAATGAGCAGTTCTTC
NA	NA	TRBV20-1	13	TRBJ1-1	CSARGLGATEAFF	TGCAGTGCCAGGGGATTGGGGGCCACTGAAGCTTTCTTT
NA	TRBD1	TRBV29-1	14	TRBJ1-2	CSASKDRGDSGHTF	TGCAGCGCGTCTAAGGACAGGGGAGATTCTGGCCACACCTTC
NA	NA	TRBV3-1	12	TRBJ2-7	CASSLRHYEQYF	TGTGCCAGCAGCTTAAGACACTACGAGCAGTACTTC
NA	TRBD1	TRBV20-1	15	TRBJ1-1	CSAQLPTGGSPEAFF	TGCAGTGCCCAGCTGCCTACAGGGGGTTCGCCTGAAGCTTTCTTT
few	NA	TRBV27	13	TRBJ1-1	CASSLYRQNEAFF	TGTGCCAGCAGTTTATATAGACAGAATGAAGCTTTCTTT
few	NA	TRBV20-1	13	TRBJ2-5	CSARTRGKETQYF	TGCAGTGCTAGGACTAGAGGGAAGGAGACCCAGTACTTC
few	NA	TRBV25-1	15	TRBJ2-1	CASSEPGRTYNEQFF	TGTGCCAGCAGTGAACCGGGCCGAACCTACAATGAGCAGTTCTTC
NA	NA	TRBV7-8	16	TRBJ2-3	CASSLEWGASTDTQYF	TGTGCCAGCAGCTTAGAGTGGGGGGCAAGCACAGATACGCAGTATTTT
NA	TRBD2	TRBV20-1	17	TRBJ2-1	CSARDPAGGGDYNEQFF	TGCAGTGCTAGAGATCCCGCCGGCGGGGGAGACTACAATGAGCAGTTCTTC
NA	NA	TRBV7-9	17	TRBJ1-3	CASSPLGGPGSGNTIYF	TGTGCCAGCAGCCCCCTAGGGGGACCGGGTTCTGGAAACACCATATATTTT
few	NA	TRBV5-1	16	TRBJ1-1	CASSLQGFTGSTEAFF	TGCGCCAGCAGCCTTCAGGGTTTTACCGGGAGCACTGAAGCTTTCTTT
NA	NA	TRBV6-5	13	TRBJ1-5	CASSPTRVQPQHF	TGTGCCAGCAGTCCTACTAGGGTTCAGCCCCAGCATTTT